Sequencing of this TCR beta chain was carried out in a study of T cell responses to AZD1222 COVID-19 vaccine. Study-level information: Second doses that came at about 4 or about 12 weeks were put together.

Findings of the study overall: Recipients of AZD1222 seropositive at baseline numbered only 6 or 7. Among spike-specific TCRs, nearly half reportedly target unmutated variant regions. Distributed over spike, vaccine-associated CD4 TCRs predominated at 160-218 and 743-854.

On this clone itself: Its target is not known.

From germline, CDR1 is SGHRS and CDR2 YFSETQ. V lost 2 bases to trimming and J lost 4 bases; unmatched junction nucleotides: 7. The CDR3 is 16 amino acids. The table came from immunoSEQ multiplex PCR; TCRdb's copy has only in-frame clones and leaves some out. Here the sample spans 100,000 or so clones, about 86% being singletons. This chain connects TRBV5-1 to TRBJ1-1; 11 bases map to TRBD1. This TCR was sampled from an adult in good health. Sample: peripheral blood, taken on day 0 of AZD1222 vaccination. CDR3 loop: CASSFEFGTGGTEAFF. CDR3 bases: TGCGCCAGCAGCTTTGAGTTCGGGACAGGGGGCACTGAAGCTTTCTTT.